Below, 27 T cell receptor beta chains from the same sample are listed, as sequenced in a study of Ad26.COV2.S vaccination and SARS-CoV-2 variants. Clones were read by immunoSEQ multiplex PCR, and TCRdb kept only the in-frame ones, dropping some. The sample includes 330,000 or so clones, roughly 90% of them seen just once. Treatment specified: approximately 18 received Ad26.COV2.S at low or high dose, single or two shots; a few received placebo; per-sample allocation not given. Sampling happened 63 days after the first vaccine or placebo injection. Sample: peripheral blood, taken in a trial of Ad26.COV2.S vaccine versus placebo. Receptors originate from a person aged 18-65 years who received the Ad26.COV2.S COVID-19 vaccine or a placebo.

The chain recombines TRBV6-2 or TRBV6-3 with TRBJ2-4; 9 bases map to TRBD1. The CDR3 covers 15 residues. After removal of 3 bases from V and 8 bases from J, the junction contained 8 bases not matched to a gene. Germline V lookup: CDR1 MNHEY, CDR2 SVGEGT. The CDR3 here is CASSYWTGAGDIQYF. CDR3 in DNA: TGTGCCAGCAGTTATTGGACAGGGGCCGGGGACATTCAGTACTTC.

The CDR3 bases are TGTGCCAGCAGCAAAGATCAGGGGAATCGCGAGCAGTACGTC. It translates to CASSKDQGNREQYV. This sequence joins TRBV21-1 and TRBJ2-7; the listed D gene, TRBD1, was not tested against the DNA. TRBV21-1 is a documented pseudogene. The CDR3 extends over 14 amino acids.

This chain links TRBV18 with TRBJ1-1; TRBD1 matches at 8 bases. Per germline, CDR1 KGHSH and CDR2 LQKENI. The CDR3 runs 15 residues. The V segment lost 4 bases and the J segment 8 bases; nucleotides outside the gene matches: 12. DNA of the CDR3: TGTGCCAGCTCACGATCGGACAGGGATTCTCGGGAAGCTTTCTTT. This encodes CASSRSDRDSREAFF.

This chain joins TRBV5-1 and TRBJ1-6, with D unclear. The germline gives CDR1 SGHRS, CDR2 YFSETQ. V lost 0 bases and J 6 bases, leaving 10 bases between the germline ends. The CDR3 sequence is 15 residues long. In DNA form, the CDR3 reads TGCGCCAGCAGCTTGGAAGGACTGATTAATTCACCCCTCCACTTT. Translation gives CASSLEGLINSPLHF.

In DNA, the CDR3 is TGTGCCAGCAGCCTCTCCACCTACGAGCAGTACTTC. It codes for CASSLSTYEQYF. The genes are TRBV5-4 and TRBJ2-7; D gene ambiguous. V lost 4 bases and J lost 2, with 7 bases in between. This CDR3 has 12 amino acids. The germline CDR1 and CDR2 sequences are SGHNT and YYREEE (reference sequence).

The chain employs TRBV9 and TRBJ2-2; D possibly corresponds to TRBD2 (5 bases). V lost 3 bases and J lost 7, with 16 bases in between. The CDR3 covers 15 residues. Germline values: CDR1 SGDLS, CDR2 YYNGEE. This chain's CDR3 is CASSGTADPNGELFF. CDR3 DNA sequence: TGTGCCAGCAGCGGGACTGCCGATCCTAACGGGGAGCTGTTTTTT.

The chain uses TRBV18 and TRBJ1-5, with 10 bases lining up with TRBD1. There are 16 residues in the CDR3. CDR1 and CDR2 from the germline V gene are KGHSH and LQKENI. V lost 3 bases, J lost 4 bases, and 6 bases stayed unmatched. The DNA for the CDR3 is TGTGCCAGCTCACCGGGACAGGGGATACGGAATCAGCCCCAGCATTTT. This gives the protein CASSPGQGIRNQPQHF.

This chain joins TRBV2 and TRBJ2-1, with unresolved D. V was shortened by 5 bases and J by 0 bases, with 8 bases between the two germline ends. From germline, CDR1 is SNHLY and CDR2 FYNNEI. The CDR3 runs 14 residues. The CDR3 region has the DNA TGTGCCAGCAGTTTGGCAGTCTCCTACAATGAGCAGTTCTTC. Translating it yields CASSLAVSYNEQFF. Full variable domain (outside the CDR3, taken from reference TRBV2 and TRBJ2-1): EPEVTQTPSHQVTQMGQEVILRCVPISNHLYFYWYRQILGQKVEFLVSFYNNEISEKSEIFDDQFSVERPDGSNFTLKIRSTKLEDSAMYFCASSLAVSYNEQFFGPGTRLTVL.

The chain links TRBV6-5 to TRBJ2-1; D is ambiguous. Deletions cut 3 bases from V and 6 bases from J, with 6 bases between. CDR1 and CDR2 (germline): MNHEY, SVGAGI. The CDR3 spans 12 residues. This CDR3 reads CASSYRSNEQFF. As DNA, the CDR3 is TGTGCCAGCAGTTATCGCAGCAATGAGCAGTTCTTC.

For the CDR3, the DNA is TGTGCCATCGGGGGGCAGGGACTAGCGGCAGATACGCAGTATTTT. This translates into CAIGGQGLAADTQYF. The genes are TRBV10-3 and TRBJ2-3, with TRBD2 identical over 11 bases. Trimming cost V 8 bases and J 4 bases; bases outside gene matches: 8. This CDR3 region has 15 residues. Germline values: CDR1 ENHRY, CDR2 SYGVKD.

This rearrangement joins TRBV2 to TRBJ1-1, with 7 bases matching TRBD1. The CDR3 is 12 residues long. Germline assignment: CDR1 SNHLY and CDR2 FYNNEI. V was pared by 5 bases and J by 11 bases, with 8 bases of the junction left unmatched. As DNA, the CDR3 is TGTGCCAGCAGTCCAGGGGGTAGACTGGCTTTCTTT. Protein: CASSPGGRLAFF.

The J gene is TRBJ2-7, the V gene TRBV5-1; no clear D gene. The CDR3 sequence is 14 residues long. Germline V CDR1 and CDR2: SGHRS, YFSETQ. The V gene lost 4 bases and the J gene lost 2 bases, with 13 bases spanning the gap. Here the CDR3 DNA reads TGCGCCAGCAGCACTCCTTCGGTCCCCTACGAGCAGTACTTC. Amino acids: CASSTPSVPYEQYF.

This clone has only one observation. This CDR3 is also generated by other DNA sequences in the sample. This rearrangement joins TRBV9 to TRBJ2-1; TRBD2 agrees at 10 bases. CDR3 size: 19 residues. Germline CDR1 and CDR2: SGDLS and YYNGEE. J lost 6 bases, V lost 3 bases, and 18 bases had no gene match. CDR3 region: CASSDPGQVFSGGPNEQFF. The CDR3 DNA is TGTGCCAGCAGCGACCCCGGGCAGGTATTTAGCGGGGGGCCCAATGAGCAGTTCTTC. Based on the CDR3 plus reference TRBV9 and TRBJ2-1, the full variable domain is DSGVTQTPKHLITATGQRVTLRCSPRSGDLSVYWYQQSLDQGLQFLIQYYNGEERAKGNILERFSAQQFPDLHSELNLSSLELGDSALYFCASSDPGQVFSGGPNEQFFGPGTRLTVL.

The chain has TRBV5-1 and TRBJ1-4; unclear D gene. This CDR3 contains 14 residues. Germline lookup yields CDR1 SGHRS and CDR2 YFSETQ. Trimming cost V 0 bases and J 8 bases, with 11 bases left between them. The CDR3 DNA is TGCGCCAGCAGCTTGGGGCCCAACTCGGAAAAACTGTTTTTT. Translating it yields CASSLGPNSEKLFF.

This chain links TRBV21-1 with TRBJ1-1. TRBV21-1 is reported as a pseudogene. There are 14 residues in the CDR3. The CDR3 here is CASSKGTGNTEAFF. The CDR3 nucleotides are TGTGCCAGCAGCAAAGGGACGGGGAACACTGAAGCTTTCTTT.

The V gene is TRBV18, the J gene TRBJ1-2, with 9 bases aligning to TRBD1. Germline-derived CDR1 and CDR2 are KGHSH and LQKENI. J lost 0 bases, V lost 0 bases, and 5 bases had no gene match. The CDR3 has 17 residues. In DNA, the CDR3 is TGTGCCAGCTCACCACCCACAGGGGGCGATTCTAACTATGGCTACACCTTC. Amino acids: CASSPPTGGDSNYGYTF.

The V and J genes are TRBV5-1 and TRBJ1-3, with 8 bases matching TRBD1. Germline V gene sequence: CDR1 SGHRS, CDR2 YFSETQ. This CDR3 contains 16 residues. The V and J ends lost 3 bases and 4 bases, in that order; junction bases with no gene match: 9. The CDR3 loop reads CASSWGTGPSGNTIYF. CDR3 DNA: TGCGCCAGCAGCTGGGGGACAGGCCCATCGGGAAACACCATATATTTT.

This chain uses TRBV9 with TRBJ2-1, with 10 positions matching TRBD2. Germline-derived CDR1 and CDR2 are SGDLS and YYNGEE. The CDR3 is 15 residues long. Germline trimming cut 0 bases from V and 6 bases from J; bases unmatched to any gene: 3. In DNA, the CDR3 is TGTGCCAGCAGCGTAGAGGCTAGCGGGGGCAATGAGCAGTTCTTC. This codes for CASSVEASGGNEQFF.

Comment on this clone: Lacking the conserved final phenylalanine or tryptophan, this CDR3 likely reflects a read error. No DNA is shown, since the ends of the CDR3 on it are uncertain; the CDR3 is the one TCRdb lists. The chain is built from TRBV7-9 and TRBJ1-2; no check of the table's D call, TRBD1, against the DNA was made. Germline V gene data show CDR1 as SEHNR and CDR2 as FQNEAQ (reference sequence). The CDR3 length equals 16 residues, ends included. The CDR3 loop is CASSLAGSSTVSVSFG.

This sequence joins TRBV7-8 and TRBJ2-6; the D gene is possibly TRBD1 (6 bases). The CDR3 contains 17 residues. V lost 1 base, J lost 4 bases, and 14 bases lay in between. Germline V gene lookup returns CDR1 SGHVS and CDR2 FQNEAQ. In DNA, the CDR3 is TGTGCCAGCAGCTTAGTGCCAGGGGCCTACGGGGCCAACGTCCTGACTTTC. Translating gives CASSLVPGAYGANVLTF.

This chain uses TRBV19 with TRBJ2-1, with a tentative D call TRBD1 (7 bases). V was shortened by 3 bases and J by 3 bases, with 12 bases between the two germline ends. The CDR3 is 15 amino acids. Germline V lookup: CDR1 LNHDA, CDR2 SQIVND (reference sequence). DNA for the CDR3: TGTGCCAGTAGTATCCCCCAGGGGGGCTACAATGAGCAGTTCTTC. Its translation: CASSIPQGGYNEQFF.

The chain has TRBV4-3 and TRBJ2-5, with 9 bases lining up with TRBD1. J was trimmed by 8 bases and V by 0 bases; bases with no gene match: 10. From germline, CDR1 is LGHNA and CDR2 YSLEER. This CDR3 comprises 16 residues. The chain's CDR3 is CASSQEGTGIRGTQYF. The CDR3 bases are TGCGCCAGCAGCCAAGAAGGGACAGGGATCAGGGGCACCCAGTACTTC.

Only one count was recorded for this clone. The CDR3 nucleotides are TGTGCCAGCAGCCAAGAACCCGCTAGCGGGTCCCTCGTTGTGGGTGAGCAGTTCTTC. Amino acid sequence: CASSQEPASGSLVVGEQFF. The chain is built from TRBV4-2 and TRBJ2-1, with 8 bases aligning to TRBD2. The germline V gene encodes CDR1 LGHNA and CDR2 YNFKEQ. The CDR3 has 19 residues. Trimming cost V 0 bases and J 9 bases; bases outside gene matches: 19.

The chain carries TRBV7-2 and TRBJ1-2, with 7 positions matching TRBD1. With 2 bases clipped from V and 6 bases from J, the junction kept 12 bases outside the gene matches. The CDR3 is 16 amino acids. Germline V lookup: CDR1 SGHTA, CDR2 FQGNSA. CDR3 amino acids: CASSLQPKTGFDGYTF. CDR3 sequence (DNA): TGTGCCAGCAGCTTACAACCTAAGACAGGGTTCGATGGCTACACCTTC.

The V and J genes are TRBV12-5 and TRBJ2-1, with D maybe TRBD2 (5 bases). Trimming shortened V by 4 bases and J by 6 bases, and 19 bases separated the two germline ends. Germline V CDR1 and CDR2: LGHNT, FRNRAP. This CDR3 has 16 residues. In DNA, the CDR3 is TGTGCTAGTGGTTCTGGTGGTGCAAGCGGAGGCAATGAGCAGTTCTTC. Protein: CASGSGGASGGNEQFF.

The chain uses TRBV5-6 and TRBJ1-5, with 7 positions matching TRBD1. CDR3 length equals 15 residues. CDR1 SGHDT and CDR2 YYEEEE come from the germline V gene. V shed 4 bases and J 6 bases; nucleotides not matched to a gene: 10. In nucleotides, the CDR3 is TGTGCCAGCAGCAAACGGACAGGCGGGCGTCAGCCCCAGCATTTT. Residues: CASSKRTGGRQPQHF.

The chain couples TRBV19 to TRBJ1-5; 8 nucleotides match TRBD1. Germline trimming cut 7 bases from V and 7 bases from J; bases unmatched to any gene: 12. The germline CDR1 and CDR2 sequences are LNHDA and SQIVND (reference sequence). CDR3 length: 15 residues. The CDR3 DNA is TGTGCCAGTACCGTCAGGACAGGGAACGGACAGCCCCAGCATTTT. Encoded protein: CASTVRTGNGQPQHF.